This TCR beta chain emerged from a study of blood T cells in healthy people across ages. In germline, CDR1 is SGHTS, CDR2 YDEGEE. Trimming removed 5 bases at V and 5 bases at J, with 14 bases between. The CDR3 length is 14 residues. A second about 7 to 12 cycle PCR used barcoded and J-beta primers. Each CDR3 protein is one row after TCRdb ran MiXCR on the 5' RACE reads. The sample contains about a million distinct CDR3 sequences, 35% to 40% of which appear only once. This chain joins TRBV5-8 and TRBJ2-1; D not certain. The sample taken for sequencing was blood. The source of this sequence is a man aged 18 to 30 in good health. The DNA for the CDR3 is TGTGCCAGCAGGACCGAGTTGGCGGACAATGAGCAGTTCTTC. Translation: CASRTELADNEQFF.